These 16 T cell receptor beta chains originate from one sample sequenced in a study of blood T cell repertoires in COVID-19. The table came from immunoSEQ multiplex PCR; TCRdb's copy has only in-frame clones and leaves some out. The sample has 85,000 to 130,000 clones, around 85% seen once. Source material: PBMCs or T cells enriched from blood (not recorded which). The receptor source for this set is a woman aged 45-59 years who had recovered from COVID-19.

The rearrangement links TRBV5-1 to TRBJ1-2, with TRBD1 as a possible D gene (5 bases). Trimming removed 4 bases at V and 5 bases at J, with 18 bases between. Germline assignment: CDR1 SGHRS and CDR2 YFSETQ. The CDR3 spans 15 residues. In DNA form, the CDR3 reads TGCGCCAGCAGCACCGACCGAGGAGGGACGTATGGCTACACCTTC. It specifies CASSTDRGGTYGYTF.

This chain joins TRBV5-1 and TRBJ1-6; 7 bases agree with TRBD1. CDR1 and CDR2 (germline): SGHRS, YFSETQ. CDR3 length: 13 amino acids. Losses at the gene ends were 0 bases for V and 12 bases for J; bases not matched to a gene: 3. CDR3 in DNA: TGCGCCAGCAGCTTGGAGGGGACAGTACCCCTCCACTTT. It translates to CASSLEGTVPLHF.

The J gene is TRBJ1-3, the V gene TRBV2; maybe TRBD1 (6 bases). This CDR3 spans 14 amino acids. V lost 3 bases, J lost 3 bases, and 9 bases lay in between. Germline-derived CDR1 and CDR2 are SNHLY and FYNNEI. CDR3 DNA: TGTGCCAGCAGTGACAGGGGATTTGGAAACACCATATATTTT. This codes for CASSDRGFGNTIYF.

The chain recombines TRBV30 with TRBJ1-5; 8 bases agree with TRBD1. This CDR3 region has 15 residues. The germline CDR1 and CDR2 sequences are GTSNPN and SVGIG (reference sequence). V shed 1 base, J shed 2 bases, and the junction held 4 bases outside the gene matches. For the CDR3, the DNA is TGTGCCTGGAGTGGAAACAGGGGGGGCAATCAGCCCCAGCATTTT. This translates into CAWSGNRGGNQPQHF.

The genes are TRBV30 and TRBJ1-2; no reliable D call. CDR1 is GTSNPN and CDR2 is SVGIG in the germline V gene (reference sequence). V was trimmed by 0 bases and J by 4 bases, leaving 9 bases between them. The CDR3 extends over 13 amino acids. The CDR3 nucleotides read TGTGCCTGGAGTGTACGGAGGGTCTATGGCTACACCTTC. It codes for CAWSVRRVYGYTF.

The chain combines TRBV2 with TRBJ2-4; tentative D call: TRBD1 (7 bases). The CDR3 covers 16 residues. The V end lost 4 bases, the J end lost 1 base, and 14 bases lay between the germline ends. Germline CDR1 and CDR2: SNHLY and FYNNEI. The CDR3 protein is CASSVGGGLAKNIQYF. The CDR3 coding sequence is TGTGCCAGCAGTGTAGGAGGGGGCCTGGCCAAAAACATTCAGTACTTC.

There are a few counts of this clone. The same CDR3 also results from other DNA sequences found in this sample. The CDR3 sequence is CASTDRNTEAFF. CDR3 sequence (DNA): TGTGCCAGCACGGACAGGAACACTGAAGCTTTCTTT. The chain carries TRBV2 and TRBJ1-1; possibly TRBD1 for D (6 bases). CDR1 is SNHLY, CDR2 FYNNEI, per germline. Trimming shortened V by 7 bases and J by 1 base, and 7 bases separated the two germline ends. This CDR3 is 12 amino acids long.

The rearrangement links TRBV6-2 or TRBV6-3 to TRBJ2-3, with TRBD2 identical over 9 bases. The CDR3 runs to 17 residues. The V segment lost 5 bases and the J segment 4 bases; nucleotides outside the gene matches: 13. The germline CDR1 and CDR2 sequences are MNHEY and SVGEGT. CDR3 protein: CASSLPRSGSGADTQYF. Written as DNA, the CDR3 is TGTGCCAGCAGTCTCCCCCGTAGCGGGAGCGGCGCAGATACGCAGTATTTT.

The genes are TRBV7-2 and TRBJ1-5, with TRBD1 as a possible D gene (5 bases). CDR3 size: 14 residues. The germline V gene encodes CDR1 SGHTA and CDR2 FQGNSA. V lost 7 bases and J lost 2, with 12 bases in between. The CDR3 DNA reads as TGTGCCAGCACCCCGGGGGGAGGCAATCAGCCCCAGCATTTT. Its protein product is CASTPGGGNQPQHF. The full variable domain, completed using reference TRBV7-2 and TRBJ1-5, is GAGVSQSPSNKVTEKGKDVELRCDPISGHTALYWYRQSLGQGLEFLIYFQGNSAPDKSGLPSDRFSAERTGGSVSTLTIQRTQQEDSAVYLCASTPGGGNQPQHFGDGTRLSIL.

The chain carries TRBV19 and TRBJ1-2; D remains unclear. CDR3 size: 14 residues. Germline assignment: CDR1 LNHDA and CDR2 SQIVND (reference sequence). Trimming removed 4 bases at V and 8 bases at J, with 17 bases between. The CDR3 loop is CASSTGSTRAGYTF. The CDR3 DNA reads TGTGCCAGTAGTACGGGGAGTACACGTGCGGGCTACACCTTC. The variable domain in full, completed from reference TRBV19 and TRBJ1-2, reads DGGITQSPKYLFRKEGQNVTLSCEQNLNHDAMYWYRQDPGQGLRLIYYSQIVNDFQKGDIAEGYSVSREKKESFPLTVTSAQKNPTAFYLCASSTGSTRAGYTFGSGTRLTVV.

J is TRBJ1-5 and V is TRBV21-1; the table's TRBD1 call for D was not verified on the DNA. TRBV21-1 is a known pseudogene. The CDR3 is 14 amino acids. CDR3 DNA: TGTGTCAGCCTCAGAGGGGGAGACAATCAGCCCCAGCATTTT. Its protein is CVSLRGGDNQPQHF.

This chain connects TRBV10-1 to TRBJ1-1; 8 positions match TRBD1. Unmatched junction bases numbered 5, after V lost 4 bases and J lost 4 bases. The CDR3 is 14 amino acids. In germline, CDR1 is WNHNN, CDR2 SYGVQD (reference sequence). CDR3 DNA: TGCGCCAGCAGTGTCCTACAGGGGGGCACTGAAGCTTTCTTT. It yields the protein CASSVLQGGTEAFF.

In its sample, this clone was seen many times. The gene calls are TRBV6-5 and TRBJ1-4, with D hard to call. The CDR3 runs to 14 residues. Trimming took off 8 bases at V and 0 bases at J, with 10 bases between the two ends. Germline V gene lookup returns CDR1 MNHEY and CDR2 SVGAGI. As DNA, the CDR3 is TGTGCCAGCTTGGTGCCAGCAACTAATGAAAAACTGTTTTTT. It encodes CASLVPATNEKLFF.

CDR3 region: CASSVPGLAANTGELFF. The CDR3 DNA is TGTGCCAGCAGCGTGCCGGGACTAGCGGCGAACACCGGGGAGCTGTTTTTT. The V gene is TRBV9, the J gene TRBJ2-2; 11 positions match TRBD2. The CDR3 has 17 residues. Germline V lookup: CDR1 SGDLS, CDR2 YYNGEE. The ends lost 2 bases at V and 0 bases at J; junction bases unmatched: 3.

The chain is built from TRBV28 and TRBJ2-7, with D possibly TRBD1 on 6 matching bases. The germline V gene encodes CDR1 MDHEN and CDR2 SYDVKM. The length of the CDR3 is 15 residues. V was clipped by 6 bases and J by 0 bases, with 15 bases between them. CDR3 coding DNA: TGTGCCAGCAGAAAGGGGGTCCCGAGCTCCTACGAGCAGTACTTC. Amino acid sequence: CASRKGVPSSYEQYF.

CDR3 nucleotides: TGTGCCAGCAGTTCGGACTCAAGCTCTGGAAACACCATATATTTT. Translating it yields CASSSDSSSGNTIYF. This chain uses TRBV27 with TRBJ1-3; D not resolved. The CDR3 loop spans 15 amino acids. The germline V gene encodes CDR1 MNHEY and CDR2 SMNVEV (reference sequence). Deletions cut 4 bases from V and 0 bases from J, with 10 bases between.